Shown below are 5 T cell receptor beta chains from a single sample sequenced in a study of T cell repertoires in ileal Crohn's disease (dated 2019 in TCRdb). Library preparation was by the immunoSEQ multiplex PCR assay. The table was pulled from immuneACCESS by TCRdb, which kept in-frame rearrangements only. Such tables lose some clones; where checked, under half of the loss comes from unresolved V genes, and the rest has no known cause. A total of about 9,600 clones appear in this sample, over 65% of them only once. The biggest ten clones account for around 25% of the sample. Sample: ileal tissue. Source of these receptors: an adult with Crohn's disease.

Sample share makes this clone medium-sized. V is TRBV7-6 and J is TRBJ2-2; 9 bases map to TRBD1. This CDR3 has 16 residues. Germline V gene sequence: CDR1 SGHVS, CDR2 FNYEAQ. Unmatched junction bases numbered 10, after V lost 6 bases and J lost 5 bases. In nucleotides, the CDR3 is TGTGCCAGCAGGGATACCGGGACAGGGCCGACCGGGGAGCTGTTTTTT. Protein: CASRDTGTGPTGELFF.

The V gene is TRBV2, the J gene TRBJ2-7; 8 nucleotides match TRBD1. Germline V gene data show CDR1 as SNHLY and CDR2 as FYNNEI. This CDR3 spans 12 amino acids. The junction had 5 bases not matched to a gene; V was cut back by 8 bases and J by 5 bases. DNA for the CDR3: TGTGCCAGCCCGTTACAGGGGGACGAGCAGTACTTC. Protein product: CASPLQGDEQYF.

This clone showed up just once. V usage is TRBV10-2 and J usage is TRBJ1-3, with TRBD1 matching 8 bases. The J call may be faulty, since TRBJ2-2 better matches the DNA end. This CDR3 has 11 residues. CDR1 and CDR2 from the germline V gene are WSHSY and SAAADI. This CDR3 is CASRQGAELFF. CDR3 nucleotides: TGCGCCAGCAGGCAGGGGGCGGAGCTGTTTTTT.

This clone came up a few times. The CDR3 DNA reads TGTGCCAGCAGGCGGGGACAGGGATTCAGTGAGCAGTTCTTC. Its protein is CASRRGQGFSEQFF. V usage is TRBV27 and J usage is TRBJ2-1, with 9 bases aligning to TRBD1. The CDR3 has 14 amino acids. Germline loops: CDR1 MNHEY, CDR2 SMNVEV (reference sequence). With V trimmed by 6 bases and J by 9 bases, 9 bases remained unmatched.

The chain carries TRBV5-1 and TRBJ1-4, with D possibly being TRBD1 (6 bases). This CDR3 has 15 residues. The V gene lost 2 bases and the J gene lost 3 bases, with 11 bases spanning the gap. Germline V gene lookup returns CDR1 SGHRS and CDR2 YFSETQ. The CDR3 is CASSLTGRSNEKLFF. The CDR3 DNA is TGCGCCAGCAGCTTAACAGGGCGGTCTAATGAAAAACTGTTTTTT.